The next 8 T cell receptor beta chains were all read from a single sample in a study of blood T cell repertoires in COVID-19. Using immunoSEQ multiplex PCR, the repertoire was profiled, and TCRdb retains in-frame clones only, with some absent. The repertoire holds approximately 36,000 clones, with approximately 86% as singletons. Sequencing was done on a sample of peripheral blood. All receptors derive from a man between 60 and 75 years old with acute or convalescent COVID-19.

The chain recombines TRBV24-1 with TRBJ2-3, with D hard to call. Trimming cost V 6 bases and J 6 bases, with 15 bases left between them. Germline V CDR1 and CDR2: KGHDR, SFDVKD. The CDR3 loop spans 14 amino acids. CDR3 DNA: TGTGCCACCAGTTTTTCCAGCGCGAGGGATACGCAGTATTTT. Encoded protein: CATSFSSARDTQYF.

The chain couples TRBV30 to TRBJ1-1, with D possibly matching TRBD1 (5 bases). This CDR3 has 13 residues. Trimming stripped 4 bases from V and 1 base from J, with 10 bases between. In germline, CDR1 is GTSNPN, CDR2 SVGIG (reference sequence). The CDR3 DNA sequence: TGTGCCTGGACCGGGGGGGGGAACACTGAAGCTTTCTTT. Protein: CAWTGGGNTEAFF.

The chain joins TRBV6-2 or TRBV6-3 to TRBJ1-5; no definite D call. There are 15 residues in the CDR3. V was trimmed by 6 bases and J by 5 bases, leaving 17 bases between them. Germline V gene sequence: CDR1 MNHEY, CDR2 SVGEGT. The CDR3 here is CASSSTSRSHQPQHF. The CDR3 region has the DNA TGTGCCAGCAGCTCCACCTCAAGGAGCCATCAGCCCCAGCATTTT.

The chain joins TRBV11-2 to TRBJ2-5; 8 nucleotides align to TRBD2. J gave up 5 bases and V 5 bases, and 16 bases lay outside the gene matches. The germline V gene has CDR1 SGHAT and CDR2 FQNNGV. The CDR3 has 17 amino acids. CDR3 amino acids: CASSRGGWTRPPETQYF. The CDR3 DNA is TGTGCCAGCAGCCGGGGGGGCTGGACAAGGCCTCCCGAGACCCAGTACTTC.

This clone was seen a single time. The rearrangement uses TRBV5-4 and TRBJ2-3, with D tentatively TRBD1 (5 bases). Trimming shortened V by 0 bases and J by 5 bases, and 10 bases separated the two germline ends. This CDR3 contains 14 residues. Looked up from germline, CDR1 is SGHNT and CDR2 is YYREEE (reference sequence). The CDR3 loop reads CASSLGQGKDTQYF. CDR3 nucleotide sequence: TGTGCCAGCAGCTTGGGGCAGGGAAAAGATACGCAGTATTTT. Looking up the rest from reference TRBV5-4 and TRBJ2-3 gives the full variable domain: ETGVTQSPTHLIKTRGQQVTLRCSSQSGHNTVSWYQQALGQGPQFIFQYYREEENGRGNFPPRFSGLQFPNYSSELNVNALELDDSALYLCASSLGQGKDTQYFGPGTRLTVL.

The V gene is TRBV9, the J gene TRBJ1-5; no firm D call. Deletions cut 1 base from V and 7 bases from J, with 12 bases between. Germline CDR1 reads SGDLS; CDR2 reads YYNGEE. The CDR3 has 14 amino acids. This chain's CDR3 is CASSVSGIGQPQHF. Here the CDR3 DNA reads TGTGCCAGCAGCGTATCAGGAATCGGACAGCCCCAGCATTTT.

The chain combines TRBV27 with TRBJ2-1; possibly TRBD2 for D (6 bases). V gave up 6 bases and J gave up 3 bases, with 15 bases separating them. Germline CDR1 MNHEY, CDR2 SMNVEV (reference sequence). CDR3 length equals 15 residues. For the CDR3, the DNA is TGTGCCAGCAGCCTGGCCCGGGACTTCTACAATGAGCAGTTCTTC. This translates into CASSLARDFYNEQFF.

The rearrangement joins TRBV4-1 to TRBJ2-3; the D gene is possibly TRBD2 (6 bases). CDR1 is MGHRA and CDR2 is YSYEKL in the germline V gene. The CDR3 consists of 20 residues. Trimming removed 0 bases at V and 1 base at J, with 23 bases between. The CDR3 is CASSQESRFGGRKRTDTQYF. Here the CDR3 DNA reads TGCGCCAGCAGCCAAGAGTCCCGTTTTGGTGGGAGGAAACGCACAGATACGCAGTATTTT.